What follows describes a single T cell receptor (beta chain). Germline-derived CDR1 and CDR2 are SNHLY and FYNNEI. This CDR3 region has 13 residues. Trimming left V 4 bases short and J 1 base short, with 7 bases between. The entry originates in a study of blood T cell repertoires in COVID-19. Here immunoSEQ multiplex PCR was the method, and the copy in TCRdb shows in-frame clones only, minus some. The table has a few hundred thousand clones, about 88% seen once. Sequencing was carried out using peripheral blood. This receptor was identified in a man aged 18 to 35 with active or convalescent COVID-19. This chain links TRBV2 with TRBJ1-1; possibly TRBD1 for D (6 bases). CDR3 nucleotide sequence: TGTGCCAGCAGTGGAGGGGGGAACACTGAAGCTTTCTTT. Its protein is CASSGGGNTEAFF.